These T cell receptor beta chains were read from a single sample in a study of CD8+ T cells in alopecia areata. Here immunoSEQ multiplex PCR was the method, and the copy in TCRdb shows in-frame clones only, minus some. The sample consists of 100,000 to 130,000 clones, about 50% of them appearing once. The sample was NKG2D-low CD8+ T cells sorted from blood. These receptors came from a human donor with alopecia areata. CDR3s include the opening cysteine and the closing phenylalanine or tryptophan. The order of the fields is D gene, clone size, J gene, V gene, CDR3 DNA, CDR3 protein. A D gene is named only where the DNA matches it firmly. A row's size may be missing; if present it is once, few, many or a size class.

>TRBD2|.|TRBJ2-3|TRBV11-3
TGTGCCAGCAGCTTAGATACTTGGGGACTAGCGGGAGTTACAGATACGCAGTATTTT
CASSLDTWGLAGVTDTQYF
>.|few|TRBJ2-7|TRBV2
TGTGCCAGCAGTTCTCATGCTCTCGAGTACGAGCAGTACTTC
CASSSHALEYEQYF
>TRBD2|.|TRBJ2-1|TRBV7-2
TGTGCCAGCAGCTTAGCCGGGAGGGCATACAATGAGCAGTTCTTC
CASSLAGRAYNEQFF
>TRBD2|.|TRBJ2-7|TRBV28
TGTGCCAGCAGTTTACCAGGGACTAGCGGCTACGAGCAGTACTTC
CASSLPGTSGYEQYF
>.|few|TRBJ2-7|TRBV29-1
TGCAGCGTTATCGGCCTCCGCCTCGAGCAGTACTTC
CSVIGLRLEQYF
>.|few|TRBJ2-5|TRBV6-5
TGTGCCAGCAGTTACTCAGGCAGGGAAGAGACCCAGTACTTC
CASSYSGREETQYF
>.|once|TRBJ2-1|TRBV7-9
TGTGCCAGCAGCCCAGCGGATCCCCCCCGTGGGGATGAGCAGTTCTTC
CASSPADPPRGDEQFF
>TRBD1|.|TRBJ1-4|TRBV5-6
TGTGCCAGCAGCTCCCGTGGACAGGGGGCAGCTAATGAAAAACTGTTTTTT
CASSSRGQGAANEKLFF
>TRBD2|.|TRBJ2-7|TRBV19
TGTGCCAGTAGTATAGTCCGGGGACTAGAGTCTACCTACGAGCAGTACTTC
CASSIVRGLESTYEQYF
>.|.|TRBJ2-1|TRBV4-1
TGCGCCAGCAGCCAAGTAGGGGGGATCAATGAGCAGTTCTTC
CASSQVGGINEQFF
>.|.|TRBJ1-2|TRBV29-1
TGCAGCGCCCTGGACAGATATAACTATGGCTACACCTTC
CSALDRYNYGYTF
>.|.|TRBJ1-1|TRBV14
TGTGCCAGCAGCCAATTCGGCGGCACCCCTGAAGCTTTCTTT
CASSQFGGTPEAFF
>.|.|TRBJ1-5|TRBV30
TGTGCCTGGAGTGAGGCTTCGGGAAATCAGCCCCAGCATTTT
CAWSEASGNQPQHF
>.|.|TRBJ2-7|TRBV10-3
TGTGCCCCTTCCGCTGACGAGCAGTACTTC
CAPSADEQYF
>.|.|TRBJ2-5|TRBV19
TGTGCCAGTAGTAAACTAGAGGAAATGGAGACCCAGTACTTC
CASSKLEEMETQYF
>.|.|TRBJ1-1|TRBV28
TGTGCCAGCAGTTCTCCAGGGGAGAACACTGAAGCTTTCTTT
CASSSPGENTEAFF
>TRBD1|.|TRBJ1-1|TRBV4-1
TGCGCCAGCAGCCAAGGAACCGGGACAGGCAACACTGAAGCTTTCTTT
CASSQGTGTGNTEAFF
>TRBD2|.|TRBJ2-5|TRBV27
TGTGCCAGCAGCTCCGCGAATAGCGGGAACCAAGAGACCCAGTACTTC
CASSSANSGNQETQYF
>.|few|TRBJ1-2|TRBV7-9
TGTGCCAGCAGCTTACAAGGGGAGGTAAACTATGGCTACACCTTC
CASSLQGEVNYGYTF
>TRBD1|few|TRBJ1-2|TRBV29-1
TGCAGCGCCGGGGGGAGGGGGCGTCTTCCTTTTGGCTACACCTTC
CSAGGRGRLPFGYTF
>TRBD2|.|TRBJ2-5|TRBV7-8
TGTGCCAGCAGCTTAGGGAGAGCGGGAGGGATGAAAGAGACCCAGTACTTC
CASSLGRAGGMKETQYF
>.|few|TRBJ2-7|TRBV27
TGTGCCAGCAGTCCAATAGGTGGAGGGGTCTACGAGCAGTACTTC
CASSPIGGGVYEQYF
>TRBD2|few|TRBJ2-7|TRBV28
TGTGCCAGCAGTTCCCATCGACTAGCGGGCGGCTACGAGCAGTACTTC
CASSSHRLAGGYEQYF
>TRBD1|few|TRBJ2-7|TRBV7-8
TGTGCCAGCAGCCTGGGACAGTCCTTGGGCTACGAGCAGTACTTC
CASSLGQSLGYEQYF